The rows below give T cell receptor beta chains drawn from one sample of a study of spatial heterogeneity in lung cancer. TCRdb re-called the 5' RACE reads with MiXCR, one entry per CDR3 protein. Of 5,000 to 7,000 distinct CDR3 sequences in the sample, around 9.1% were seen once. Material: lung tumor tissue, obtained at surgery. These receptors were collected from a female donor with early-stage non-small cell lung cancer. Both conserved end residues are part of each CDR3. D genes are given only for firm matches. Size is stated for part of the rows, as once, few or many counts, or as a class when the clone is expanded.

j_call: TRBJ1-2
d_call: NA
v_call: TRBV2
clone_size: few
cdr3_length: 15
cdr3_aa: CASSLPGLANYGYTF
cdr3_nt: TGTGCCAGCAGCCTACCGGGCCTAGCTAACTATGGCTACACCTTC

j_call: TRBJ1-1
d_call: TRBD1
v_call: TRBV6-5
clone_size: large
cdr3_length: 13
cdr3_aa: CASSYQGVAEAFF
cdr3_nt: TGTGCCAGCAGTTACCAGGGGGTTGCTGAAGCTTTCTTT

j_call: TRBJ2-7
d_call: NA
v_call: TRBV12-3/TRBV12-4
clone_size: medium-sized
cdr3_length: 14
cdr3_aa: CASSSATHPYEQYF
cdr3_nt: TGTGCCAGCAGTTCGGCGACTCATCCCTACGAGCAGTACTTC

j_call: TRBJ2-1
d_call: NA
v_call: TRBV29-1
clone_size: many
cdr3_length: 10
cdr3_aa: CSVVYNEQFF
cdr3_nt: TGCAGCGTCGTCTACAATGAGCAGTTCTTC

j_call: TRBJ1-6
d_call: TRBD1
v_call: TRBV6-1
clone_size: medium-sized
cdr3_length: 16
cdr3_aa: CASRDRLSSYNSPLHF
cdr3_nt: TGTGCCAGCCGGGACAGGCTCAGCTCCTATAATTCACCCCTCCACTTT

j_call: TRBJ1-5
d_call: NA
v_call: TRBV12-3/TRBV12-4
clone_size: NA
cdr3_length: 15
cdr3_aa: CANSGQGRSNQPQHF
cdr3_nt: TGTGCCAACAGTGGCCAGGGACGGAGCAATCAGCCCCAGCATTTT

j_call: TRBJ1-1
d_call: NA
v_call: TRBV7-4
clone_size: medium-sized
cdr3_length: 13
cdr3_aa: CASGWGDIAEAFF
cdr3_nt: TGTGCCAGCGGTTGGGGAGACATCGCTGAAGCTTTCTTT

j_call: TRBJ2-1
d_call: NA
v_call: TRBV6-2/TRBV6-3
clone_size: many
cdr3_length: 13
cdr3_aa: CASRDSSYNEQFF
cdr3_nt: TGTGCCAGCAGGGATAGCTCCTACAATGAGCAGTTCTTC

j_call: TRBJ1-5
d_call: NA
v_call: TRBV5-1
clone_size: NA
cdr3_length: 15
cdr3_aa: CASSLRGGHDQPQHF
cdr3_nt: TGCGCCAGCAGCTTACGTGGGGGCCACGATCAGCCCCAGCATTTT

j_call: TRBJ2-5
d_call: NA
v_call: TRBV5-1
clone_size: many
cdr3_length: 13
cdr3_aa: CASLPPRGETQYF
cdr3_nt: TGCGCCAGCTTGCCACCGCGAGGGGAGACCCAGTACTTC

j_call: TRBJ2-2
d_call: NA
v_call: TRBV3-1
clone_size: many
cdr3_length: 15
cdr3_aa: CASSLTRLNDGELFF
cdr3_nt: TGTGCCAGCAGCCTAACGCGACTTAACGACGGGGAGCTGTTTTTT

j_call: TRBJ1-1
d_call: TRBD1
v_call: TRBV30
clone_size: many
cdr3_length: 15
cdr3_aa: CAWSVLGTGSPEAFF
cdr3_nt: TGTGCCTGGAGTGTACTCGGGACAGGGAGTCCTGAAGCTTTCTTT

j_call: TRBJ2-7
d_call: NA
v_call: TRBV1
clone_size: medium-sized
cdr3_length: 15
cdr3_aa: CTSSQELADSYEQYF
cdr3_nt: TGCACCAGCAGCCAAGAACTAGCAGACTCCTACGAGCAGTACTTC

j_call: TRBJ1-6
d_call: TRBD1
v_call: TRBV6-4
clone_size: medium-sized
cdr3_length: 14
cdr3_aa: CASSEWTGNSPLHF
cdr3_nt: TGTGCCAGCAGTGAGTGGACAGGGAATTCACCCCTCCACTTT

j_call: TRBJ2-2
d_call: NA
v_call: TRBV28
clone_size: NA
cdr3_length: 13
cdr3_aa: CASSLYQAGELFF
cdr3_nt: TGTGCCAGCAGTTTATACCAGGCCGGGGAGCTGTTTTTT

j_call: TRBJ1-4
d_call: TRBD1
v_call: TRBV20-1
clone_size: many
cdr3_length: 16
cdr3_aa: CSARGQAGGTNEKLFF
cdr3_nt: TGCAGTGCTAGGGGACAGGCGGGAGGAACTAATGAAAAACTGTTTTTT

j_call: TRBJ1-1
d_call: NA
v_call: TRBV4-2
clone_size: medium-sized
cdr3_length: 15
cdr3_aa: CASSPEDRYSTEAFF
cdr3_nt: TGTGCCAGCAGCCCCGAGGATAGGTACAGCACTGAAGCTTTCTTT

j_call: TRBJ2-1
d_call: TRBD2
v_call: TRBV20-1
clone_size: many
cdr3_length: 14
cdr3_aa: CSARQLAGRNEQFF
cdr3_nt: TGCAGTGCTAGACAACTAGCGGGGAGAAATGAGCAGTTCTTC

j_call: TRBJ2-5
d_call: NA
v_call: TRBV2
clone_size: many
cdr3_length: 12
cdr3_aa: CASSVRQETQYF
cdr3_nt: TGTGCCAGCAGTGTCAGGCAAGAGACCCAGTACTTC

j_call: TRBJ1-2
d_call: NA
v_call: TRBV7-3
clone_size: many
cdr3_length: 13
cdr3_aa: CASSLEPGYGYTF
cdr3_nt: TGTGCCAGCAGCCTAGAGCCCGGCTATGGCTACACCTTC

j_call: TRBJ2-3
d_call: NA
v_call: TRBV6-2/TRBV6-3
clone_size: many
cdr3_length: 15
cdr3_aa: CASSQPSDLPDTQYF
cdr3_nt: TGTGCCAGCAGCCAGCCTAGCGATCTTCCAGATACGCAGTATTTT

j_call: TRBJ2-4
d_call: NA
v_call: TRBV5-6
clone_size: many
cdr3_length: 14
cdr3_aa: CASSGWGFKNIQYF
cdr3_nt: TGTGCCAGCAGCGGGTGGGGATTTAAAAACATTCAGTACTTC

j_call: TRBJ1-2
d_call: NA
v_call: TRBV7-2
clone_size: many
cdr3_length: 14
cdr3_aa: CASSEFQLNYGYTF
cdr3_nt: TGTGCCAGCAGCGAATTTCAGTTGAACTATGGCTACACCTTC

j_call: TRBJ1-2
d_call: TRBD1
v_call: TRBV6-2/TRBV6-3
clone_size: medium-sized
cdr3_length: 15
cdr3_aa: CASSYRDRAGYGYTF
cdr3_nt: TGTGCCAGCAGTTACCGTGACAGGGCTGGATATGGCTACACCTTC

j_call: TRBJ1-4
d_call: NA
v_call: TRBV12-3/TRBV12-4
clone_size: NA
cdr3_length: 14
cdr3_aa: CASSSSATNEKLFF
cdr3_nt: TGTGCCAGCAGTTCCAGTGCAACTAATGAAAAACTGTTTTTT

j_call: TRBJ1-5
d_call: NA
v_call: TRBV6-2/TRBV6-3
clone_size: many
cdr3_length: 16
cdr3_aa: CASSYSTGRVGQPQHF
cdr3_nt: TGTGCCAGCAGTTACTCGACTGGGAGGGTCGGTCAGCCCCAGCATTTT

j_call: TRBJ1-3
d_call: NA
v_call: TRBV6-5
clone_size: many
cdr3_length: 15
cdr3_aa: CASSYLSGRGNTIYF
cdr3_nt: TGTGCCAGCAGTTACCTCTCTGGCAGAGGAAACACCATATATTTT